The TCR beta chain under discussion was sequenced for a study of blood T cell repertoires in COVID-19 (dated by TCRdb to about 2020). In the study overall: Samples covering the acute and convalescent phases of COVID-19 were provided by collaborators in the United States, Italy and Spain. The prospective study material was composed of cDNA or gDNA derived from T cells, B-cell-depleted T cells, or PBMCs. Sample metadata almost always included a de-identified subject ID, COVID-19 status, age in years and sex. The samples were drawn from the first 160 participants of the ongoing ImmuneRACE study and from 950 to 1,500 subjects provided by 6 global collaborators. Where HLA class I and class II types were available, the types were taken from metadata supplied by the sample provider, not from assay-based typing. Subjects who had been exposed to COVID-19, were actively infected with it, or had recovered from it provided the deeply sampled blood TCRbeta repertoires that made up the dataset. The repertoires were released in a freely available public database meant as a resource for research on the immune response to SARS-CoV-2.

The CDR3 holds 14 amino acids from the cysteine to the valine. Only the CDR3 DNA stays, 42 bases, in frame from base 1. V is pared back by 6 bases and J by 0 bases, with 12 bases lying between the germline termini. CDR1 and CDR2 are read off the germline V gene as MDHEN and SYDVKM. TCRbeta CDR3 regions were amplified from genomic DNA by means of the immunoSEQ Assay, a bias-controlled multiplex PCR. The source study handled its data this way. The number of nucleated cells in each sample was estimated from the amplification of reference gene primers within the assay. To quantify the absolute abundance of each unique TCRbeta CDR3 rearrangement, sequence reads were collapsed and filtered. For each sample, productive Simpson clonality was calculated by taking the square root of Simpson's diversity index across productive rearrangements. TCRdb holds this immuneACCESS table with in-frame rearrangements only. Some clones are missing; in checked studies, unresolved V genes explain under half, and the rest has no known cause. That table gives V, J and clone size, and the DNA gave D and trimming. For this sample the table gives 86,000 or so clones, of which roughly three quarters were detected only once. In total, the top ten clones hold approximately 10% of the sample.

Here is what the overall study found, with its caveats: The quantity of clinical and demographic metadata differed by source and by participant and was supplied without curation.

On this clone itself: The antigen it recognizes is unknown. One base away there is no much larger clone; base qualities are not given.

The collaborating institutions used their own protocols to collect whole blood in K2EDTA tubes. Collaborator samples were shipped for TCRbeta analysis as frozen whole blood, isolated PBMCs, or DNA extracted from either sample type. This receptor chain uses TRBV28 and TRBJ2-7; no D segment can be confidently identified. The sequence derives from a man aged 65 to 85 with acute or convalescent COVID-19. The sample taken for sequencing was peripheral blood. Read as DNA, the sequence is TGTGCCAGCAGGCATACCGACAACTCCTACGAGCAGTACGTC. It encodes CASRHTDNSYEQYV.